This TCR beta chain derives from a study of human T cells and chemical hapten exposure. Study-level information: Diagnoses of alopecia areata, totalis or universalis occurred in mostly female patients. The study, taken as a whole, reports: TCRs at high frequency, those above 1 in 1000, did not change with DPC sensitization.

Worth noting for this clonotype: Its target is not known.

TCRdb called the RACE reads again in MiXCR, with one record for every CDR3 protein. The table shows 65,000 to 85,000 distinct CDR3 sequences, with 10% occurring only once. The time point is: patch test 1, 2 weeks after DPC sensitization. The treatment denotes: therapeutic diphenylcyclopropenone sensitization with weekly scalp DPC. The CDR3 has 13 amino acids. Per the germline V gene, CDR1 is SQVTM and CDR2 is ANQGSEA. V gave up 7 bases and J gave up 7 bases; unmatched junction bases: 13. The TCR was taken from a woman aged 45-60 years with alopecia areata. Some clones in this sample may be carry-over from other donors' samples. V is TRBV29-1 and J is TRBJ2-7; 7 bases align to TRBD2. The sequenced sample was whole blood, obtained in connection with sensitization to the hapten diphenylcyclopropenone (DPC). The CDR3, as DNA: TGCAGCGCCGGACCGGGCCCAGCGGGGGAGCAGTACTTC. Residues: CSAGPGPAGEQYF.